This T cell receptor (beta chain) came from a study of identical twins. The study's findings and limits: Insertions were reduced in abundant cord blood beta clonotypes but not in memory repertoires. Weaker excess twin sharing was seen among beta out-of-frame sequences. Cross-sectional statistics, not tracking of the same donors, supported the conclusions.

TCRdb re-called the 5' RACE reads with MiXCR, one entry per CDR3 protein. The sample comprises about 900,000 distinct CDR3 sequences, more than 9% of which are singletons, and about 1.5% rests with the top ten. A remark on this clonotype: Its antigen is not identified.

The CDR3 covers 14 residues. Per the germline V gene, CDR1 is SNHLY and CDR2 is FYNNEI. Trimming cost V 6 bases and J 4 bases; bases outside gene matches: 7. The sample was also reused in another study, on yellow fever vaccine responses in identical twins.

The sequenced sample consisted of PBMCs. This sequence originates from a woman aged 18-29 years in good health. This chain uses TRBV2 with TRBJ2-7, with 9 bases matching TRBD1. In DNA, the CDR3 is TGTGCCAGCAGCAGGACAGGGGTCGGGTACGAGCAGTACGTC. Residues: CASSRTGVGYEQYV.